This T cell receptor beta chain stems from a study of breast tumors, draining lymph nodes, adjacent tissues. Study-level points and caveats: Compared with lymph nodes, tumors were less diverse; compared with nontumor tissue, more. Data only fit, rather than demonstrated, lymph node origin of most tumor T cells.

This clonotype was observed at least ten times. Its cognate antigen is unknown. MiXCR, applied by TCRdb to the multiplex PCR reads, yields one record per CDR3 protein. The table shows fewer than 200,000 distinct CDR3 sequences, with 30% to 35% occurring only once. Breast cancer patients provided tissue from their axillary draining lymph nodes. The CDR3 spans 16 residues. The V segment lost 0 bases and the J segment 4 bases; nucleotides outside the gene matches: 4. The germline V gene has CDR1 SGHNT and CDR2 YYREEE (reference sequence). The chain joins TRBV5-4 to TRBJ2-2; 9 nucleotides line up with TRBD2. This TCR was sampled from a female donor with breast cancer. Some clones in this sample may be carry-over from other donors' samples. The sample was axillary lymph node tissue. In DNA, the CDR3 is TGTGCCAGCAGCTTGGAAGCGGGAGGAGGCACCGGGGAGCTGTTTTTT. It specifies CASSLEAGGGTGELFF.